This is a list of T cell receptor beta chains from one sample in a study of T cell responses to AZD1222 COVID-19 vaccine. Sequenced by immunoSEQ multiplex PCR; TCRdb stores in-frame clones only, minus some. The table has approximately 110,000 clones, around 92% seen once. Sequencing used peripheral blood, obtained on day 0 of AZD1222 vaccination. These receptors were taken from an adult in good health. Both conserved end residues are part of each CDR3. The D gene is left open where the match is weak. Expanded clones get a size class; other rows say once, few or many, or leave the size out.

V	size	J	D	DNA	CDR3
TRBV27	.	TRBJ2-3	.	TGTGCCAGCAGCCGGCAGGTGGGGACTAGCACAGATACGCAGTATTTT	CASSRQVGTSTDTQYF
TRBV18	once	TRBJ2-2	.	TGTGCCAGCTCTTTCGGCGGCCCCGGGAGATTGAACACCGGGGAGCTGTTTTTT	CASSFGGPGRLNTGELFF
TRBV30	once	TRBJ2-2	.	TGTGCCTGGAAGGTTGGGGTCACCGGGGAGCTGTTTTTT	CAWKVGVTGELFF
TRBV7-2	.	TRBJ1-6	.	TGTGCCAGCAGCTTACAGGGCTCCTATAATTCACCCCTCCACTTT	CASSLQGSYNSPLHF
TRBV19	.	TRBJ1-5	.	TGTGCCAGTAGTGGTACCGGGACGGAGGATCAGCCCCAGCATTTT	CASSGTGTEDQPQHF
TRBV15	.	TRBJ1-2	.	TGTGCCACCAGCAGAGATCGGGGGCTCACCTATGGCTACACCTTC	CATSRDRGLTYGYTF
TRBV6-5	.	TRBJ1-6	.	TGTGCCAGCAGTTACTCGTCGGGACGAAATTCACCCCTCCACTTT	CASSYSSGRNSPLHF
TRBV7-2	.	TRBJ1-1	.	TGTGCCATACACAGGACGTACACTGAAGCTTTCTTT	CAIHRTYTEAFF
TRBV28	.	TRBJ1-4	.	TGTGCCAGCAGGCCAACGTTGCCCCGGGACAATGAAAAACTGTTTTTT	CASRPTLPRDNEKLFF
TRBV5-1	.	TRBJ1-3	.	TGCGCCAGCAGCTTGGGAGGGGGGGCCTCCTCTGGAAACACCATATATTTT	CASSLGGGASSGNTIYF
TRBV28	few	TRBJ1-3	.	TGTGCCAGCATAGGAAGCCTGGCTGGAAACACCATATATTTT	CASIGSLAGNTIYF
TRBV12-3/TRBV12-4	.	TRBJ1-2	.	TGTGCCAGCCACGACGGTACTTATGGCTACACCTTC	CASHDGTYGYTF
TRBV4-1	.	TRBJ2-7	TRBD2	TGCGCCAGCTCCGACCGACTAGCGGGAAACTACGAGCAGTACTTC	CASSDRLAGNYEQYF
TRBV5-1	.	TRBJ1-2	.	TGCGCCAGCAGCGTCATTGTAGGGGACTATGGCTACACCTTC	CASSVIVGDYGYTF
TRBV18	.	TRBJ2-7	TRBD1	TGTGCCAGCTCCCAGGGACAGCAGAACTCCTACGAGCAGTACTTC	CASSQGQQNSYEQYF
TRBV19	.	TRBJ2-1	.	TGTGCCAGTCAGGGGAACTACAATGAGCAGTTCTTC	CASQGNYNEQFF
TRBV28	few	TRBJ2-6	.	TGTGCCAGCAGTTTGACGAGGGCTGGGGCCAACGTCCTGACTTTC	CASSLTRAGANVLTF
TRBV4-2	.	TRBJ2-5	TRBD2	TGTGCCAGCAGCCAACTCCGGGGGGTCAGGGAGACCCAGTACTTC	CASSQLRGVRETQYF
TRBV5-1	.	TRBJ1-6	TRBD1	TGCGCCAGCAGCACCCCAGACAGGGGTACACCCCTCCACTTT	CASSTPDRGTPLHF
TRBV7-3	.	TRBJ1-1	TRBD1	TGTGCCAGCAGCTTACACCCTGGACAGGAGCTGAACACTGAAGCTTTCTTT	CASSLHPGQELNTEAFF
TRBV5-4	.	TRBJ2-7	.	TGTGCCAGCCGGTCGGACACCCTCGGCGAGCAGTACTTC	CASRSDTLGEQYF
TRBV12-3/TRBV12-4	.	TRBJ1-6	.	TGTGCCAGCACCCAGGCGGCCTTTAAAACCCTCCACTTT	CASTQAAFKTLHF
TRBV7-9	.	TRBJ1-3	.	TGTGCCAGCAGCTTAGCAGGGGGAGGAAACACCATATATTTT	CASSLAGGGNTIYF
TRBV4-1	.	TRBJ1-4	.	TGCGCCAGCAGCCAATCGGGGGAAAGAGAAAAACTGTTTTTT	CASSQSGEREKLFF
TRBV7-2	.	TRBJ1-5	.	TGTGCCAGCAGCTCCAACGGGGGCAATCAGCCCCAGCATTTT	CASSSNGGNQPQHF
TRBV6-5	.	TRBJ1-4	.	TGTGCCACCAAAAGGACTGAGAATGAAAAACTGTTTTTT	CATKRTENEKLFF
TRBV3-1/TRBV3-2	.	TRBJ1-2	TRBD1	TGTGCCAGCAGCCATACGGGGACAGGGGGCAACGATGGCTACACCTTC	CASSHTGTGGNDGYTF
TRBV28	few	TRBJ1-1	TRBD1	TGTGCCAGCAGTATCGACAGGGACCACACTGAAGCTTTCTTT	CASSIDRDHTEAFF
TRBV3-1/TRBV3-2	.	TRBJ1-1	TRBD1	TGTGCCAGCAGCCAAGATACAGGGGGCACTGAAGCTTTCTTT	CASSQDTGGTEAFF
TRBV7-8	.	TRBJ1-4	.	TGTGCCAGCAGCTTAGCGCTGAGGGGGGGAACCCCCGGACTCATCAATGAAAAACTGTTTTTT	CASSLALRGGTPGLINEKLFF
TRBV3-1/TRBV3-2	.	TRBJ2-5	.	TGTGCCAGCAGCCCCTGGGTTGAGGAGACCCAGTACTTC	CASSPWVEETQYF
TRBV7-2	once	TRBJ1-5	.	TGTGCCAGCAGCTTACGAGGACAGAGCAATCAGCCCCAGCATTTT	CASSLRGQSNQPQHF
TRBV7-6	.	TRBJ2-7	.	TGTGCCAGCAGGCCGACAGCGGGCTACGAGCAGTACTTC	CASRPTAGYEQYF
TRBV11-3	.	TRBJ2-3	TRBD2	TGTGCCAGCAGCTTAGAAATGGGAGCGGGGCAGCCCAGGGACACAGATACGCAGTATTTT	CASSLEMGAGQPRDTDTQYF
TRBV3-1/TRBV3-2	.	TRBJ1-1	.	TGTGCCAGCAGCCAAAGAAGTGGGGGATGGTCTGAAGCTTTCTTT	CASSQRSGGWSEAFF
TRBV5-1	.	TRBJ2-1	TRBD2	TGCGCCAGCAGCTTAAGACTAGCGGGACTGGAGCAGTTCTTC	CASSLRLAGLEQFF
TRBV4-1	once	TRBJ2-7	.	TGCGCCAGCAGCCAAGAAGTGGACCGCGACTACGAGCAGTACTTC	CASSQEVDRDYEQYF
TRBV12-3/TRBV12-4	.	TRBJ2-1	.	TGTGCCAGCGGCCAGGTGAACTACAATGAGCAGTTCTTC	CASGQVNYNEQFF
TRBV10-3	.	TRBJ2-2	.	TGTGCCATCAGTCCCGGGAGTAGGACCGGGGAGCTGTTTTTT	CAISPGSRTGELFF
TRBV10-3	.	TRBJ2-1	.	TGTGCCATCAGTCGGGACAACAACAATGAGCAGTTCTTC	CAISRDNNNEQFF
TRBV2	.	TRBJ1-2	.	TGTGCCAGCAGTGAAGACGGGAGAGCTAACTATGGCTACACCTTC	CASSEDGRANYGYTF
TRBV15	.	TRBJ1-2	.	TGTGCCACCAGCAGTGTGACAGGAAAAAACTATGGCTACACCTTC	CATSSVTGKNYGYTF
TRBV19	.	TRBJ2-3	.	TGTGCCAGTAAGCCAGGAGGGGAGGGGGGATTCACAGATACGCAGTATTTT	CASKPGGEGGFTDTQYF
TRBV5-1	.	TRBJ1-6	TRBD1	TGCGCCAGCAGCTTGGCAGGGACAGGGGATGTAAATTCACCCCTCCACTTT	CASSLAGTGDVNSPLHF
TRBV6-2/TRBV6-3	.	TRBJ2-1	.	TGTGCCAGCAGCCCCCCAAGCGGATGGGGCAATGAGCAGTTCTTC	CASSPPSGWGNEQFF
TRBV30	once	TRBJ2-7	TRBD2	TGTGCCTGGCGGTTTGGAGCGGGGGCCTACGAGCAGTACTTC	CAWRFGAGAYEQYF
TRBV12-5	.	TRBJ1-1	.	TGTGCTAGTGGTTTGACTGGCAGGGCGGGGGGAAACACTGAAGCTTTCTTT	CASGLTGRAGGNTEAFF
TRBV19	.	TRBJ2-1	.	TGTGCCAGTAGTATAGATATGCTAAGCCACAATGAGCAGTTCTTC	CASSIDMLSHNEQFF
TRBV5-7	.	TRBJ1-1	.	TGTGCCAGCACCCCATTGGGGAGGGCGAGGGCTGAAGCTTTCTTT	CASTPLGRARAEAFF
TRBV20-1	.	TRBJ2-3	TRBD1	TGCAGTGCTAGTGCCACGGGACAGGGGGCTGGAGATACGCAGTATTTT	CSASATGQGAGDTQYF
TRBV7-9	few	TRBJ1-4	.	TGTGCCAGCAGCCTTAAGGGAAGCTTTAATGAAAAACTGTTTTTT	CASSLKGSFNEKLFF
TRBV30	few	TRBJ1-2	TRBD1	TGTGCCTGGAGTCCAAAACAGGGGGCATGGCGTGGCTACACCTTC	CAWSPKQGAWRGYTF
TRBV28	.	TRBJ2-7	TRBD2	TGTGCCAGCACCACGGGGGGATCCTACGAGCAGTACTTC	CASTTGGSYEQYF
TRBV24-1	.	TRBJ2-2	.	TGTGCCACCGTACAGACGAACACCGGGGAGCTGTTTTTT	CATVQTNTGELFF
TRBV19	once	TRBJ2-7	.	TGTGCCAGTAGTATAGGGGGCGGAGCGGGCGAGCAGTACTTC	CASSIGGGAGEQYF
TRBV5-5	.	TRBJ2-7	.	TGTGCCAGCAGCCCGACGGGGACCTACGAGCAGTACTTC	CASSPTGTYEQYF
TRBV19	.	TRBJ1-6	.	TGTGCCAGAAAGGGGGGGATTAATTCACCCCTCCACTTT	CARKGGINSPLHF
TRBV18	.	TRBJ1-1	.	TGTGCCAGCTCACGAGACAGGTCGTTTGAAGCTTTCTTT	CASSRDRSFEAFF